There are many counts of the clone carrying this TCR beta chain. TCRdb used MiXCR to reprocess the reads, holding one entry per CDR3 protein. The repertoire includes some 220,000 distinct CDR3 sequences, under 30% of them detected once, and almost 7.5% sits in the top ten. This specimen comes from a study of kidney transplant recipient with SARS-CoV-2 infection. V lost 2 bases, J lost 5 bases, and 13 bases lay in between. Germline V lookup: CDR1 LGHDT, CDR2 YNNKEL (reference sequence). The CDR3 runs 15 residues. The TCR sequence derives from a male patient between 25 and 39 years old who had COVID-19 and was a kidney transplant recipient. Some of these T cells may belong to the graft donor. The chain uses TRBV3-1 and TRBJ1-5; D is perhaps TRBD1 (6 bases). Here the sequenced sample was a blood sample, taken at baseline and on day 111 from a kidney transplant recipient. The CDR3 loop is CASSQTRGEDQPQHF. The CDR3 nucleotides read TGTGCCAGCAGCCAAACGAGGGGGGAAGATCAGCCCCAGCATTTT.